The 29 T cell receptor beta chains given below trace back to one sample, sequenced in a study of blood T cell repertoires in COVID-19. Measured with immunoSEQ multiplex PCR; TCRdb has only the in-frame clones, and not every one. Of 100,000 to 150,000 clones in the sample, around 83% were seen once. Sequencing was performed on peripheral blood. These TCRs come from a man older than 75 with active or convalescent COVID-19.

The chain couples TRBV3-1 (or the pseudogene TRBV3-2) to TRBJ2-7; 9 positions agree with TRBD1. The germline V gene encodes CDR1 LGHDT and CDR2 YNNKEL (reference sequence). The V and J ends lost 1 base and 10 bases, in that order; junction bases with no gene match: 5. The CDR3 has 13 amino acids. CDR3 amino acids: CASSQGTGDNQYF. The CDR3 DNA reads as TGTGCCAGCAGCCAAGGGACAGGGGATAACCAGTACTTC.

This clone has just one count. The rearrangement uses TRBV5-4 and TRBJ1-4; 11 bases fit TRBD1. Germline values: CDR1 SGHNT, CDR2 YYREEE (reference sequence). This CDR3 contains 15 residues. The V segment lost 4 bases and the J segment 6 bases; nucleotides outside the gene matches: 5. The CDR3 protein is CASSRPGQGDEKLFF. The CDR3 bases are TGTGCCAGCAGCCGGCCGGGACAGGGGGATGAAAAACTGTTTTTT.

This rearrangement joins TRBV7-9 to TRBJ1-4, with TRBD1 as a possible D gene (5 bases). The V and J ends lost 5 bases and 0 bases respectively, with 7 bases between them. In germline, CDR1 is SEHNR, CDR2 FQNEAQ (reference sequence). The CDR3 totals 14 residues. Here the CDR3 DNA reads TGTGCCAGCAGCAGGGGAGCAACTAATGAAAAACTGTTTTTT. Translated: CASSRGATNEKLFF. Together with reference TRBV7-9 and TRBJ1-4, the CDR3 gives the full variable domain: DTGVSQNPRHKITKRGQNVTFRCDPISEHNRLYWYRQTLGQGPEFLTYFQNEAQLEKSRLLSDRFSAERPKGSFSTLEIQRTEQGDSAMYLCASSRGATNEKLFFGSGTQLSVL.

The chain has TRBV28 and TRBJ2-2, with 7 nucleotides matching TRBD1. V trimming: 5 bases; J trimming: 3 bases; junction bases outside the gene matches: 9. The V gene's germline CDR1 is MDHEN and CDR2 SYDVKM. CDR3 size: 16 residues. CDR3: CASSDRQGWDTGELFF. CDR3 nucleotide sequence: TGTGCCAGCAGTGACCGACAGGGTTGGGACACCGGGGAGCTGTTTTTT.

The chain couples TRBV29-1 to TRBJ1-1; 7 nucleotides line up with TRBD1. Germline lookup yields CDR1 SQVTM and CDR2 ANQGSEA. The CDR3 has 14 amino acids. J lost 8 bases, V lost 2 bases, and 11 bases had no gene match. CDR3 sequence: CSVERGQSRGEAFF. CDR3 in DNA: TGCAGCGTTGAAAGGGGACAGTCAAGAGGGGAAGCTTTCTTT.

The chain links TRBV20-1 to TRBJ1-1; D gene ambiguous. CDR1 is DFQATT, CDR2 SNEGSKA, per germline (reference sequence). The V end was cut by 4 bases, the J end by 5 bases, with 5 bases between. This CDR3 region has 10 residues. In nucleotides, the CDR3 is TGCAGTGCTATCTTGACTGAAGCTTTCTTT. Residues: CSAILTEAFF.

The V call is TRBV24-1, the J call TRBJ1-2, with 8 bases that match TRBD1. Trimming removed 7 bases from V and 4 bases from J; junction bases left unmatched: 13. Germline CDR1 KGHDR, CDR2 SFDVKD. This CDR3 is 16 amino acids long. CDR3 DNA sequence: TGTGCCACCAGACCACGCGACAGGGGAGGTATCTATGGCTACACCTTC. Protein sequence: CATRPRDRGGIYGYTF.

This chain uses TRBV28 with TRBJ2-2; D possibly corresponds to TRBD1 (6 bases). The CDR3 extends over 15 amino acids. Germline CDR1 MDHEN, CDR2 SYDVKM. The V end lost 8 bases, the J end lost 4 bases, and 17 bases lay between the germline ends. The CDR3 spells CASLGAGAGTGELFF. The CDR3, as DNA: TGTGCCAGCCTAGGTGCAGGGGCAGGCACCGGGGAGCTGTTTTTT. Complete variable domain (other parts from reference TRBV28 and TRBJ2-2): DVKVTQSSRYLVKRTGEKVFLECVQDMDHENMFWYRQDPGLGLRLIYFSYDVKMKEKGDIPEGYSVSREKKERFSLILESASTNQTSMYLCASLGAGAGTGELFFGEGSRLTVL.

The chain carries TRBV24-1 and TRBJ2-3; a weak D match, TRBD1 (5 bases). The CDR3 covers 15 residues. Germline-derived CDR1 and CDR2 are KGHDR and SFDVKD. V dropped 2 bases and J dropped 5 bases, with 13 bases sitting between them. The CDR3 DNA reads as TGTGCCACCAGTGATTCCAGGGATTTTGAAGATACGCAGTATTTT. It codes for CATSDSRDFEDTQYF.

The chain uses TRBV2 and TRBJ1-5; D gene unclear. Germline assignment: CDR1 SNHLY and CDR2 FYNNEI. CDR3 length: 14 amino acids. Deletions cut 3 bases from V and 3 bases from J, with 9 bases between. As DNA, the CDR3 is TGTGCCAGCAGTGACGACCTAGTCAATCAGCCCCAGCATTTT. The encoded protein is CASSDDLVNQPQHF.

A few counts support this clone. V and J are TRBV30 and TRBJ2-7; 8 nucleotides line up with TRBD1. The germline CDR1 and CDR2 sequences are GTSNPN and SVGIG (reference sequence). The CDR3 loop spans 10 amino acids. With V trimmed by 8 bases and J by 5 bases, 2 bases remained unmatched. The CDR3 DNA reads TGTGCCGCAGGGGGCCACGAGCAGTACTTC. As protein: CAAGGHEQYF.

This clone was counted between two and nine times. V is TRBV4-1 and J is TRBJ1-2, with no clear D. Trimming took off 0 bases at V and 1 base at J, with 9 bases between the two ends. The V gene's germline CDR1 is MGHRA and CDR2 YSYEKL. CDR3 length: 15 residues. The CDR3 sequence: CASSQDPGSNYGYTF. The CDR3 DNA follows: TGCGCCAGCAGCCAAGATCCTGGGAGTAACTATGGCTACACCTTC.

V gene TRBV12-3 or TRBV12-4 combines with J gene TRBJ1-1; a weak D match, TRBD1 (5 bases). The CDR3 length is 13 residues. With 4 bases removed from V and 5 bases from J, the gap between germline ends came to 11 bases. The CDR3 loop reads CASSSREGTEAFF. The CDR3 coding sequence is TGTGCCAGCAGTTCCAGGGAAGGGACTGAAGCTTTCTTT.

The rearrangement uses TRBV6-1 and TRBJ1-4; D is possibly TRBD1 (6 bases). The V end was cut by 0 bases, the J end by 8 bases, with 10 bases between. There are 14 residues in the CDR3. The germline CDR1 and CDR2 sequences are MNHNS and SASEGT. The CDR3 reads CASSEATGREKLFF. For the CDR3, the DNA is TGTGCCAGCAGTGAAGCTACAGGGCGCGAAAAACTGTTTTTT.

The chain couples TRBV24-1 to TRBJ2-1; perhaps TRBD2 as D (6 bases). Germline V lookup: CDR1 KGHDR, CDR2 SFDVKD. This CDR3 is 16 amino acids long. The V gene lost 4 bases and the J gene lost 9 bases, with 21 bases spanning the gap. CDR3 sequence: CATSDSTGLNWGEQFF. CDR3 coding DNA: TGTGCCACCAGTGACTCCACCGGACTAAATTGGGGTGAGCAGTTCTTC.

This rearrangement joins TRBV3-1 (or the pseudogene TRBV3-2) to TRBJ2-5; D is uncertain. Germline loops: CDR1 LGHDT, CDR2 YNNKEL (reference sequence). V lost 0 bases and J 5 bases, leaving 4 bases between the germline ends. CDR3 size: 12 residues. The CDR3 region is CASSQESETQYF. The CDR3 nucleotides are TGTGCCAGCAGCCAAGAATCGGAGACCCAGTACTTC.

DNA for the CDR3: TGTGCCAGCGGAGGCGGCTCCTACGAGCAGTACTTC. Its translation is CASGGGSYEQYF. J is TRBJ2-7 and V is TRBV7-9, with TRBD2 as a possible D gene (5 bases). The CDR3 extends over 12 amino acids. V dropped 8 bases and J dropped 0 bases, with 8 bases sitting between them. Looked up from germline, CDR1 is SEHNR and CDR2 is FQNEAQ (reference sequence).

The V call is TRBV7-6, the J call TRBJ2-2; D is perhaps TRBD1 (6 bases). Between the trimmed V and J ends, which lost 4 bases and 4 bases, there was a span of 16 bases. This CDR3 has 16 residues. Germline V CDR1 and CDR2: SGHVS, FNYEAQ. CDR3 nucleotide sequence: TGTGCCAGCAGCTCTTTACAGGGAGTGGGCACCGGGGAGCTGTTTTTT. Encoded protein: CASSSLQGVGTGELFF.

The rearrangement uses TRBV12-3 or TRBV12-4 and TRBJ1-1; D may be TRBD1 (5 bases). Trimming cost V 4 bases and J 10 bases, with 16 bases left between them. This CDR3 has 13 amino acids. CDR3 coding DNA: TGTGCCAGCAGTTCCCCCCCAGGGAAAGTAGCTTTCTTT. It specifies CASSSPPGKVAFF.

This clone turned up a few times. The V gene is TRBV6-5, the J gene TRBJ2-1, with TRBD2 identical over 8 bases. This CDR3 comprises 14 residues. Per the germline V gene, CDR1 is MNHEY and CDR2 is SVGAGI. Trimming cost V 8 bases and J 2 bases; bases outside gene matches: 5. This chain's CDR3 is CASSAGVTYNEQFF. CDR3 nucleotides: TGTGCCAGCTCAGCGGGGGTCACCTACAATGAGCAGTTCTTC.

The chain links TRBV25-1 to TRBJ2-7; 10 bases map to TRBD1. Per the germline V gene, CDR1 is MGHDK and CDR2 is SYGVNS. With 6 bases clipped from V and 4 bases from J, the junction kept 9 bases outside the gene matches. This CDR3 comprises 15 residues. CDR3 sequence: CASSQIGDRGYEQYF. The CDR3 DNA is TGTGCCAGCAGCCAAATTGGGGACAGGGGTTACGAGCAGTACTTC.

This clone was seen a few times. The rearrangement uses TRBV19 and TRBJ1-4, with D tentatively TRBD1 (5 bases). The germline V gene has CDR1 LNHDA and CDR2 SQIVND (reference sequence). Trimming took 7 bases from V and 4 from J, leaving 16 bases between them. The CDR3 is made up of 15 amino acids. CDR3 region: CASIRRGELNEKLFF. DNA for the CDR3: TGTGCCAGTATCCGCCGGGGGGAACTTAATGAAAAACTGTTTTTT.

This rearrangement joins TRBV6-5 to TRBJ1-5; the D gene is possibly TRBD1 (5 bases). Germline CDR1 reads MNHEY; CDR2 reads SVGAGI. Trimming cost V 7 bases and J 0 bases, with 10 bases left between them. The CDR3 has 14 residues. The CDR3 region has the DNA TGTGCCAGCATACCGGACAATAGCAATCAGCCCCAGCATTTT. Its protein is CASIPDNSNQPQHF.

V usage is TRBV11-2 and J usage is TRBJ2-2, with 14 bases aligning to TRBD2. Trimming cost V 5 bases and J 6 bases; bases outside gene matches: 2. CDR1 is SGHAT, CDR2 FQNNGV, per germline. The CDR3 sequence is 15 residues long. The CDR3 spells CASSTGLAGAGELFF. CDR3 sequence (DNA): TGTGCCAGCAGCACGGGACTAGCGGGGGCCGGGGAGCTGTTTTTT. The complete variable domain, with remaining parts taken from reference TRBV11-2 and TRBJ2-2, reads EAGVAQSPRYKIIEKRQSVAFWCNPISGHATLYWYQQILGQGPKLLIQFQNNGVVDDSQLPKDRFSAERLKGVDSTLKIQPAKLEDSAVYLCASSTGLAGAGELFFGEGSRLTVL.

J is TRBJ2-7 and V is TRBV6-2 or TRBV6-3; D is possibly TRBD2 (6 bases). Trimming cost V 4 bases and J 5 bases, with 21 bases left between them. Per germline, CDR1 MNHEY and CDR2 SVGEGT. CDR3 length equals 16 residues. The CDR3 spells CASSSTTGRGSDEQYF. Written as DNA, the CDR3 is TGTGCCAGCAGTTCGACCACCGGGAGAGGTAGCGACGAGCAGTACTTC.

The chain employs TRBV3-1 (or the pseudogene TRBV3-2) and TRBJ2-7; 10 nucleotides line up with TRBD2. The V gene end was trimmed by 3 bases and the J gene end by 4 bases; junction bases not matched to a gene: 6. Germline V gene lookup returns CDR1 LGHDT and CDR2 YNNKEL (reference sequence). The CDR3 is 15 amino acids. Written as DNA, the CDR3 is TGTGCCAGCAGCCATAGCGGGGGGCCGGCGTACGAGCAGTACTTC. This codes for CASSHSGGPAYEQYF.

The chain is built from TRBV6-5 and TRBJ2-7; 9 positions match TRBD1. V gave up 0 bases and J gave up 2 bases; unmatched junction bases: 2. CDR1 and CDR2 (germline): MNHEY, SVGAGI. The CDR3 sequence is 15 residues long. CDR3 region: CASSYSGTGTYEQYF. In nucleotides, the CDR3 is TGTGCCAGCAGTTACTCGGGGACAGGGACCTACGAGCAGTACTTC.

The CDR3 sequence is CASSLEGTFNTEAFF. DNA for the CDR3: TGCGCCAGCAGCTTGGAGGGGACATTTAACACTGAAGCTTTCTTT. The chain carries TRBV5-1 and TRBJ1-1, with D perhaps TRBD1 (6 bases). Trimming shortened V by 0 bases and J by 2 bases, and 11 bases separated the two germline ends. There are 15 residues in the CDR3. Per the germline V gene, CDR1 is SGHRS and CDR2 is YFSETQ.

The CDR3 spells CASSVAQGHEQFF. The CDR3 region has the DNA TGTGCCAGCAGCGTAGCCCAGGGCCATGAGCAGTTCTTC. The chain couples TRBV9 to TRBJ2-1; a possible D gene is TRBD1 (5 bases). Deletions cut 0 bases from V and 8 bases from J, with 9 bases between. The CDR3 spans 13 residues. Germline V gene data show CDR1 as SGDLS and CDR2 as YYNGEE.